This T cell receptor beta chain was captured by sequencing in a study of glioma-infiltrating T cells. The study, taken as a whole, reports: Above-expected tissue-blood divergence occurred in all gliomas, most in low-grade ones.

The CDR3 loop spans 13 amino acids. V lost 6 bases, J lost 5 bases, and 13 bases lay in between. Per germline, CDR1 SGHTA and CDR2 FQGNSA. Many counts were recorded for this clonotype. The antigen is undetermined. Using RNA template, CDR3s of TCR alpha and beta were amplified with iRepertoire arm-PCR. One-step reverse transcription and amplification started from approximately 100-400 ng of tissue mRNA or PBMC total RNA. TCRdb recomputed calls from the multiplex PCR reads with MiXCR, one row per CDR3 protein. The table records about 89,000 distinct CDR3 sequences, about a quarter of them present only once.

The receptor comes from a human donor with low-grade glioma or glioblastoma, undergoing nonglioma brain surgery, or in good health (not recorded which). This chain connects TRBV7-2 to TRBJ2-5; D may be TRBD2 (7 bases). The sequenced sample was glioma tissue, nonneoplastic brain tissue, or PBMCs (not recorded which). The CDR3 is CASSRGAGETQYF. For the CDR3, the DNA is TGTGCCAGCAGTCGGGGGGCCGGTGAGACCCAGTACTTC. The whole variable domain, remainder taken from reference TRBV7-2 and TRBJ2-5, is GAGVSQSPSNKVTEKGKDVELRCDPISGHTALYWYRQSLGQGLEFLIYFQGNSAPDKSGLPSDRFSAERTGGSVSTLTIQRTQQEDSAVYLCASSRGAGETQYFGPGTRLLVL.